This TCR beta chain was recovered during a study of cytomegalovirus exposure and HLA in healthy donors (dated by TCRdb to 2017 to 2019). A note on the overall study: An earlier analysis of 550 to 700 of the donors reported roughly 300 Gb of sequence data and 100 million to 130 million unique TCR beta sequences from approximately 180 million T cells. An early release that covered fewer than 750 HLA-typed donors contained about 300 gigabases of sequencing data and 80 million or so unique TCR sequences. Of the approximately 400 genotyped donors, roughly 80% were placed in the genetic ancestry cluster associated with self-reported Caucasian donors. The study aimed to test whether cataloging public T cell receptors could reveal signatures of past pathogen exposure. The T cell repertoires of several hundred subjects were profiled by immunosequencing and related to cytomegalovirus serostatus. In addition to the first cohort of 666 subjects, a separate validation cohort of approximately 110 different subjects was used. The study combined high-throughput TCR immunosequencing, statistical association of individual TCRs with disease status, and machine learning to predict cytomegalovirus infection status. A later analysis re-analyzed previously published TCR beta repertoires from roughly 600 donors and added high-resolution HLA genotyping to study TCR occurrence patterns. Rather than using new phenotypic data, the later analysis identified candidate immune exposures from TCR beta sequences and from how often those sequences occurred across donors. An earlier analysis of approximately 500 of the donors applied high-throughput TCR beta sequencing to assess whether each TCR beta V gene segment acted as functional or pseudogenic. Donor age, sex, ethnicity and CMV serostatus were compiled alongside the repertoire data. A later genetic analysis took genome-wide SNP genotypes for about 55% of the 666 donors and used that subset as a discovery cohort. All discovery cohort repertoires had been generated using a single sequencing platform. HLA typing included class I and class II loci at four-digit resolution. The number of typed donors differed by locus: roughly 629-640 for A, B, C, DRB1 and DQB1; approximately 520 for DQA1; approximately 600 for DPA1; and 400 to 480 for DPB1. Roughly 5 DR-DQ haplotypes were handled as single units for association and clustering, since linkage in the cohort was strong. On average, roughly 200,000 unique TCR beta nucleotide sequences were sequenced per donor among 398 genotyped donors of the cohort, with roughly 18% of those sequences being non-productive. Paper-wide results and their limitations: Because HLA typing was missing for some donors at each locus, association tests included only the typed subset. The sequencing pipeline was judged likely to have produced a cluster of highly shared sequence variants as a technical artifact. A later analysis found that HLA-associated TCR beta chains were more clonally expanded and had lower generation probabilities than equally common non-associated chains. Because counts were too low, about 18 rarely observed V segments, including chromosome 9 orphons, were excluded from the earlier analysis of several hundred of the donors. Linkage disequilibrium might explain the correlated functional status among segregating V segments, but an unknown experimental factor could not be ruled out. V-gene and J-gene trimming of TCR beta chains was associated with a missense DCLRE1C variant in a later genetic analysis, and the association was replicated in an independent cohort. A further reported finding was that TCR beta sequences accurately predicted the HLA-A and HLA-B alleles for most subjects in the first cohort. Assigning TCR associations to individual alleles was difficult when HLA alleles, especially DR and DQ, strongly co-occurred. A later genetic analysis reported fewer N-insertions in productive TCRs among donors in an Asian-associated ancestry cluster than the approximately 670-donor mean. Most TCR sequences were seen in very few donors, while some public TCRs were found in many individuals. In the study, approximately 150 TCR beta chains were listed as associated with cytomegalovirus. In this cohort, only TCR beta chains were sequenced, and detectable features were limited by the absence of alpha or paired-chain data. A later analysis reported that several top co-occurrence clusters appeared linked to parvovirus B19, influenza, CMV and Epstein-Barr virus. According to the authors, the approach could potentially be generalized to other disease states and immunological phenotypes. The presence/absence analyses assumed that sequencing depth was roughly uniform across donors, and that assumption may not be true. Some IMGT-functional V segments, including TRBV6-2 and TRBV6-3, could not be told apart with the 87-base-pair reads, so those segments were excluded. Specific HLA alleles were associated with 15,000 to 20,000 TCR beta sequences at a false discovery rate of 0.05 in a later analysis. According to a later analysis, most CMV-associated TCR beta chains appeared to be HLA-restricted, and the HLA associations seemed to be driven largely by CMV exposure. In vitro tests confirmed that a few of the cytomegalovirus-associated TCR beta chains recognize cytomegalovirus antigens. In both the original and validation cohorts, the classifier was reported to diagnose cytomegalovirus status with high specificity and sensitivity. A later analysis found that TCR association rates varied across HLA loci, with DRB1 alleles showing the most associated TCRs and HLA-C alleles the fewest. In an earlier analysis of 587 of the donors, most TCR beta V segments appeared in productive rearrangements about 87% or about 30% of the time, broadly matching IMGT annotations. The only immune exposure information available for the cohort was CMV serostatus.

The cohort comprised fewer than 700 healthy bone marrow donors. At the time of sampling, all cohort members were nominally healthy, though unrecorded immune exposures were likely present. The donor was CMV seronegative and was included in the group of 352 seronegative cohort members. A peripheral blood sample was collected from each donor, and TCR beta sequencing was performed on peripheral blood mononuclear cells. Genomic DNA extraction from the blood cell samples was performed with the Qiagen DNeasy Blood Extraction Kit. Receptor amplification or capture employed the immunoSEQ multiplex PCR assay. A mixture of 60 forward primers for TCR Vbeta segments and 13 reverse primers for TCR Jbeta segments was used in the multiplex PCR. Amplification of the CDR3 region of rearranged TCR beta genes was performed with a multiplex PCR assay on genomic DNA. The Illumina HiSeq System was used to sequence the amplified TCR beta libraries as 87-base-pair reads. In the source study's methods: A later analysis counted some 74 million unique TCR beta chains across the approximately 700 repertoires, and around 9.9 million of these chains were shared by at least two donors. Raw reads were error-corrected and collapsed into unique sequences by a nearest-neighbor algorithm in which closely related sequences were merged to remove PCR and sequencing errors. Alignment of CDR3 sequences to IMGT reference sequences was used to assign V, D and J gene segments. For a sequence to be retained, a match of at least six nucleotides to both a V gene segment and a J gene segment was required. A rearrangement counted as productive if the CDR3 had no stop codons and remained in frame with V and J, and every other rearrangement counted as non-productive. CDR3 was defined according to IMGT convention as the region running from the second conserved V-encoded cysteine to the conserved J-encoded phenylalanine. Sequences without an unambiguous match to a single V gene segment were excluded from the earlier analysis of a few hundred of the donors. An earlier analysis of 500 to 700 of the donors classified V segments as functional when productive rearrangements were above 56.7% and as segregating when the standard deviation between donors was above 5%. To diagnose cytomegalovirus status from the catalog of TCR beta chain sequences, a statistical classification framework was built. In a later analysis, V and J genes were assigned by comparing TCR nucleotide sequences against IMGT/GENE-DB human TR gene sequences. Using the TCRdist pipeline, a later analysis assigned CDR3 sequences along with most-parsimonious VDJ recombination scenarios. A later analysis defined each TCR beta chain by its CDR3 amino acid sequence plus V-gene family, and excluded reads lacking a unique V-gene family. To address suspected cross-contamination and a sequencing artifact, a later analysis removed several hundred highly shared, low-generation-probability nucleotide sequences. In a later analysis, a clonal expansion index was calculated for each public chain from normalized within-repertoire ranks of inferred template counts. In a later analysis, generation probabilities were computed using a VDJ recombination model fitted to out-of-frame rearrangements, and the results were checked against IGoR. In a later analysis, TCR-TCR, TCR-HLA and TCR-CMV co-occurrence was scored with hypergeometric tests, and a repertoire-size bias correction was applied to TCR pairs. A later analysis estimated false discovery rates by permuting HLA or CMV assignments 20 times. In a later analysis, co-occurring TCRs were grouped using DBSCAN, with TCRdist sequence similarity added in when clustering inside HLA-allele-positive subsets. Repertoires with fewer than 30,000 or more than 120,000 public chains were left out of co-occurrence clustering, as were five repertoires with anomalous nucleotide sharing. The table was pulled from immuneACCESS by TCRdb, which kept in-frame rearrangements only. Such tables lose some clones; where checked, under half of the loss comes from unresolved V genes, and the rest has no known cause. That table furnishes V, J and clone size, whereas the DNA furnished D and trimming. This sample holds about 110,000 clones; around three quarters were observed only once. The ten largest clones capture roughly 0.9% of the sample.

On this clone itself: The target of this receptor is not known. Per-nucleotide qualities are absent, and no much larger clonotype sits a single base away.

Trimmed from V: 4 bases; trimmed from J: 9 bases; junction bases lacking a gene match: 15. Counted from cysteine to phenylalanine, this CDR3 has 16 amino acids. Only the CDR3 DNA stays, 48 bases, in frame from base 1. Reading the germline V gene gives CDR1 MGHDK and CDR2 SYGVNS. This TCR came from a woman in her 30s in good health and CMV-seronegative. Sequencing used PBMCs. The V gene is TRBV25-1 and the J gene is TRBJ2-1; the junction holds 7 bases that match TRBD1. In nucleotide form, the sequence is TGTGCCAGCAGTGCAGGACAGGCCCATGGTTGGTTTGAGCAGTTCTTC. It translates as CASSAGQAHGWFEQFF.